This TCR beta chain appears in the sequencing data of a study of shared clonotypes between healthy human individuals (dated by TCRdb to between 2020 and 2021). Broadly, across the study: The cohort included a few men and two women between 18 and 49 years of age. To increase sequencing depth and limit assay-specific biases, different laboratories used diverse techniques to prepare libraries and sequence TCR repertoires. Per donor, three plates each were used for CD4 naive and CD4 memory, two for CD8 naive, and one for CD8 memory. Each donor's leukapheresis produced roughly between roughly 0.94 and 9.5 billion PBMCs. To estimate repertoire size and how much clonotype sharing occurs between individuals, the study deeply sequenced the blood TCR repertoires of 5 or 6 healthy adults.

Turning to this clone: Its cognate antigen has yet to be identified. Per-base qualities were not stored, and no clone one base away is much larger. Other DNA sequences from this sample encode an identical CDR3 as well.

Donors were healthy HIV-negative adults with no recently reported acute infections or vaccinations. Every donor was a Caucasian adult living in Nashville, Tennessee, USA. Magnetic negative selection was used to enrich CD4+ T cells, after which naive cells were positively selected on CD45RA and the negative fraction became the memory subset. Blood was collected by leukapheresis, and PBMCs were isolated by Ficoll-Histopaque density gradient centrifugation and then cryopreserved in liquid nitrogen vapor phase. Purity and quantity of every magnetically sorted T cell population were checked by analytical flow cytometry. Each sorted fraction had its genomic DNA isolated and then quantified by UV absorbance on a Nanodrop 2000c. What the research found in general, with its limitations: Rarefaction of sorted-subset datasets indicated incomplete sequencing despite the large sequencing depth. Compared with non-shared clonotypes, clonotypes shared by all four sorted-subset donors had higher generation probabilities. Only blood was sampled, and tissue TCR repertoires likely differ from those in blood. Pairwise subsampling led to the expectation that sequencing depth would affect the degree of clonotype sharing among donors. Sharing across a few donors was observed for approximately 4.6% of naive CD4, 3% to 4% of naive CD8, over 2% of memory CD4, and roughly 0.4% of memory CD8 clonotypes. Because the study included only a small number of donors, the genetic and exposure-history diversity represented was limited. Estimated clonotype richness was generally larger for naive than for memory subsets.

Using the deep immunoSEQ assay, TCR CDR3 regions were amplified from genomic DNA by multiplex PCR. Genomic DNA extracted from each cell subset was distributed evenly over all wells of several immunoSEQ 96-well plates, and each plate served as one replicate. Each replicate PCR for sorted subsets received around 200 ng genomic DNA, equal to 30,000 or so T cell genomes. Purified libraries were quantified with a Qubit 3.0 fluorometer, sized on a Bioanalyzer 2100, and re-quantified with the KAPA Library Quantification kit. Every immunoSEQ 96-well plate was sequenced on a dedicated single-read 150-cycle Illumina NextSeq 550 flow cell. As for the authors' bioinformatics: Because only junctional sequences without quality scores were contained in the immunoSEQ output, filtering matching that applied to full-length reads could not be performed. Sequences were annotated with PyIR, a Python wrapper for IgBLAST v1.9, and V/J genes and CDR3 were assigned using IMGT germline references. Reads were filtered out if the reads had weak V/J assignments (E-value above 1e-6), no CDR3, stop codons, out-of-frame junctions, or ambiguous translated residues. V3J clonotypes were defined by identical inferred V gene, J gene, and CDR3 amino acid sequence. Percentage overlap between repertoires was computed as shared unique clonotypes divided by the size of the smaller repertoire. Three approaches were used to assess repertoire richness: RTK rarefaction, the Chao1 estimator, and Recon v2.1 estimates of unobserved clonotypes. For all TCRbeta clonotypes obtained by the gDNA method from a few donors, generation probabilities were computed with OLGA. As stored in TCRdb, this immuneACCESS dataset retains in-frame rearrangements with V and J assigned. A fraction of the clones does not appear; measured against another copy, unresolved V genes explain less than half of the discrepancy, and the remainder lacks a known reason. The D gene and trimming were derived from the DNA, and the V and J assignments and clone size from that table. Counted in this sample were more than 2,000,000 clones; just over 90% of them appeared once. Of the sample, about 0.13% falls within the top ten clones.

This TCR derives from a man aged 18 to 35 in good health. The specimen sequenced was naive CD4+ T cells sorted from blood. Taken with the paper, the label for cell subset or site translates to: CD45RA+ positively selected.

The CDR3 sequence is CASSQGYGYTF. The DNA is TGTGCCAGCAGTCAGGGGTATGGCTACACCTTC. The rearranged segments are TRBV6-1 and TRBJ1-2; TRBD1 is a weak D gene call, 6 bases matching. The cysteine opens and the phenylalanine closes a CDR3 of 11 amino acids. Left in the record is the CDR3 DNA by itself, 33 bases read in frame from the first base. Between the V and J ends, shortened by 5 bases and 5 bases respectively, the junction contains 6 bases. CDR1 and CDR2, per the germline V gene, are MNHNS and SASEGT.